The clone carrying this T cell receptor beta chain was counted only a few times. Its antigen is unknown. The data derive from a study of T cell repertoires in cytomegalovirus infection. Study in general: CMV infection plus the matching HLA type was flagged by public TCR beta signatures. Study-wide results and limits: Adding up the frequency of public TCR beta families identified people who carried CMV plus the relevant HLA.

TCRdb reanalysed the reads using MiXCR and keeps one entry per CDR3 protein. The data contain more than 150,000 distinct CDR3 sequences, under 25% of them singletons. The CDR3 sequence is 15 residues long. Germline V CDR1 and CDR2: SGHRS, YFSETQ. V lost 1 base to trimming and J lost 2 bases, with 12 bases between them. The rearrangement joins TRBV5-1 to TRBJ2-5; D unresolved. The sequence was obtained from a human donor in good health (CMV status not recorded). Some clones in this sample may be carry-over from other donors' samples. Source material: PBMCs. In DNA form, the CDR3 reads TGCGCCAGCAGCTTGAGGTCCTCCGTACAAGAGACCCAGTACTTC. Translating it yields CASSLRSSVQETQYF. The complete variable domain, with remaining parts taken from reference TRBV5-1 and TRBJ2-5, reads KAGVTQTPRYLIKTRGQQVTLSCSPISGHRSVSWYQQTPGQGLQFLFEYFSETQRNKGNFPGRFSGRQFSNSRSEMNVSTLELGDSALYLCASSLRSSVQETQYFGPGTRLLVL.